Listed below are T cell receptor beta chains from one sample, sequenced in a study of shared clonotypes between healthy human individuals. Using immunoSEQ multiplex PCR, the repertoire was profiled, and TCRdb retains in-frame clones only, with some absent. The table has 1.4 million to 1.5 million clones, around 97% seen once. The sequencing input was naive CD4+ T cells sorted from blood. The receptor source for this set is a man younger than 45 in good health. Both conserved end residues are part of each CDR3. The order of the fields is CDR3 protein, J gene, V gene.

CDR3: CASSERDRGRFEQYF; J: TRBJ2-7; V: TRBV10-2
CDR3: CASMPLDTRWTEAFF; J: TRBJ1-1; V: TRBV2
CDR3: CASSAGTSGGTDTQYF; J: TRBJ2-3; V: TRBV5-5
CDR3: CASSEPGLSTDTQYF; J: TRBJ2-3; V: TRBV2
CDR3: CASSIVGGRGETQYF; J: TRBJ2-5; V: TRBV19
CDR3: CSVVALEETQYF; J: TRBJ2-5; V: TRBV29-1
CDR3: CASRHPSSGEQYF; J: TRBJ2-7; V: TRBV5-1
CDR3: CASSLAETRRQETQYF; J: TRBJ2-5; V: TRBV5-5
CDR3: CASSRKTRDIVPSTDTQYF; J: TRBJ2-3; V: TRBV28
CDR3: CASRAHRGSGANVLTF; J: TRBJ2-6; V: TRBV19
CDR3: CASSPHRAAGTDTQYF; J: TRBJ2-3; V: TRBV27
CDR3: CASTQNYEQYF; J: TRBJ2-7; V: TRBV6-1
CDR3: CASSLVRSYPQFF; J: TRBJ2-1; V: TRBV7-2
CDR3: CASSVDSGNEKLFF; J: TRBJ1-4; V: TRBV9
CDR3: CASTSEGGYTDTQYF; J: TRBJ2-3; V: TRBV28
CDR3: CASSPLLSWQYF; J: TRBJ2-7; V: TRBV7-9
CDR3: CASSEKGRGLPMNTEAFF; J: TRBJ1-1; V: TRBV25-1
CDR3: CASSPGQLYSGNTIYF; J: TRBJ1-3; V: TRBV18
CDR3: CASSPRTSGRVDTQYF; J: TRBJ2-3; V: TRBV9
CDR3: CASSLGQPYEQYF; J: TRBJ2-7; V: TRBV11-3
CDR3: CASNADGSTDTQYF; J: TRBJ2-3; V: TRBV2
CDR3: CSVPTVMGVEEPGANVLTF; J: TRBJ2-6; V: TRBV29-1
CDR3: CASSLRQGGEKLFF; J: TRBJ1-4; V: TRBV2
CDR3: CASSPEVYQPQHF; J: TRBJ1-5; V: TRBV28
CDR3: CASIPPRWTQIYNEQFF; J: TRBJ2-1; V: TRBV28
CDR3: CASSQDRQRSDTQYF; J: TRBJ2-3; V: TRBV14
CDR3: CSVRPTEAFF; J: TRBJ1-1; V: TRBV29-1
CDR3: CASSQVTDYQETQYF; J: TRBJ2-5; V: TRBV14
CDR3: CSVRASGSWEQYF; J: TRBJ2-7; V: TRBV29-1
CDR3: CASSLKGYGYTF; J: TRBJ1-2; V: TRBV27
CDR3: CASTRTGGNYGYTF; J: TRBJ1-2; V: TRBV19
CDR3: CASSLKGTPDTQYF; J: TRBJ2-3; V: TRBV5-5
CDR3: CASNPSGNTIYF; J: TRBJ1-3; V: TRBV2
CDR3: CASSLRAGLYNEQFF; J: TRBJ2-1; V: TRBV11-2
CDR3: CASSRDRAYTDTQYF; J: TRBJ2-3; V: TRBV11-2
CDR3: CASSSGTGTNEKLFF; J: TRBJ1-4; V: TRBV5-1
CDR3: CASSKDGSSGTQYF; J: TRBJ2-5; V: TRBV21-1
CDR3: CASTPTAPKNIQYF; J: TRBJ2-4; V: TRBV19
CDR3: CASSQDLSGQGAKEQYF; J: TRBJ2-7; V: TRBV4-1
CDR3: CASRDPGLAGGPVF; J: TRBJ2-1; V: TRBV2
CDR3: CASSLNGAPYNEQFF; J: TRBJ2-1; V: TRBV6-5
CDR3: CASSYSRRGTEAFF; J: TRBJ1-1; V: TRBV6-5
CDR3: CASSETSKGPLSETQYF; J: TRBJ2-5; V: TRBV10-1
CDR3: CATSRDGRRGNTGELFF; J: TRBJ2-2; V: TRBV15
CDR3: CATSRDPGAGPSGTDTQYF; J: TRBJ2-3; V: TRBV15
CDR3: CASSGDRKFSGNTIYF; J: TRBJ1-3; V: TRBV6-4
CDR3: CASRTRASGNTIYF; J: TRBJ1-3; V: TRBV6-5
CDR3: CASSLGLAVGELFF; J: TRBJ2-2; V: TRBV7-7
CDR3: CASSPDRGDF; J: TRBJ2-7; V: TRBV7-9
CDR3: CASSALNMDRNYGYTF; J: TRBJ1-2; V: TRBV6-1
CDR3: CSVEFRDPWDTQYF; J: TRBJ2-3; V: TRBV29-1
CDR3: CASSPPGGRSDEQFF; J: TRBJ2-1; V: TRBV28
CDR3: CASSYMGQNTYEQYF; J: TRBJ2-7; V: TRBV27
CDR3: CASSLDGRLNEQFF; J: TRBJ2-1; V: TRBV5-1
CDR3: CASLQPPPASGNTIYF; J: TRBJ1-3; V: TRBV21-1